The TCR beta chain described here comes from a study of cytomegalovirus exposure and HLA in healthy donors (dated by TCRdb to between 2016 and 2019). Describing the broader study: In an earlier analysis of approximately 500 of the donors, approximately 300 Gb of sequence data and 90 million to 120 million unique TCR beta sequences from about 180 million T cells were reported. The later analysis used no new phenotypic data to find candidate immune exposures, relying instead on TCR beta sequences and their occurrence across donors. All discovery cohort repertoires had been generated on a single sequencing platform. The aim of the study was to test whether cataloging public T cell receptors could identify signatures of past pathogen exposure. The study profiled the T cell repertoires of hundreds of subjects by immunosequencing and related them to cytomegalovirus serostatus. On average, 235,054 unique TCR beta nucleotide sequences were sequenced per donor among roughly 430 genotyped donors of the cohort, with roughly 18% of those sequences being non-productive. Besides the first cohort of under 700 subjects, a separate validation cohort made up of 90 to 150 different subjects was used. Donor age, sex, ethnicity and CMV serostatus were compiled together with the repertoire data. Among the roughly 400 genotyped donors, 75% to 90% belonged to the genetic ancestry cluster associated with self-reported Caucasian donors. An early release that covered around 590 HLA-typed donors contained about 300 gigabases of sequencing data and approximately 85 million unique TCR sequences. A few DR-DQ haplotypes were treated as single units for association and clustering because of strong linkage in the cohort. High-throughput TCR immunosequencing, statistical association of individual TCRs with disease status, and machine learning were combined to predict cytomegalovirus infection status. To decide whether each TCR beta V gene segment behaved as functional or pseudogenic, an earlier analysis of 587 of the donors relied on high-throughput TCR beta sequencing. To study patterns of TCR occurrence, a later analysis re-analyzed previously published TCR beta repertoires from 700 or so donors and added high-resolution HLA genotyping. Class I and class II HLA loci were covered by the typing at four-digit resolution. A later genetic analysis used genome-wide SNP genotypes for about 60% of the roughly 670 donors, treating that subset as a discovery cohort. Typing coverage differed by locus: A, B, C, DRB1 and DQB1 were typed in about 629-640 donors, DQA1 in about 500, DPA1 in around 600, and DPB1 in approximately 450.

As encoded in the germline V gene, CDR1 is LGHNT while CDR2 is FRNRAP. The CDR3 contains 17 residues, cysteine and phenylalanine counted. The sequence is cut down to CDR3 DNA, 51 bases in frame from base 1. V gives up 0 bases and J gives up 1 base, and the segment between their germline ends measures 10 bases. Worth noting for this clone: The antigen it recognizes is unknown. No base-level quality is on record; no much larger clone is a single base apart.

Libraries came from the immunoSEQ multiplex PCR assay. A mixture of 60 forward primers for TCR Vbeta segments and 13 reverse primers for TCR Jbeta segments was used in the multiplex PCR. Amplification of the CDR3 region of rearranged TCR beta genes was performed with a multiplex PCR assay on genomic DNA. The amplified TCR beta libraries were sequenced on the Illumina HiSeq System as 87-base-pair reads. Turning to the authors' computational methods: Across the 500 to 700 repertoires, a later analysis counted some 80 million unique TCR beta chains, approximately 12 million of which were shared by at least two donors. To remove PCR and sequencing errors, raw reads were error-corrected and collapsed into unique sequences using a nearest-neighbor algorithm that merged closely related sequences. V, D and J gene segments were assigned by aligning CDR3 sequences to IMGT reference sequences. Each retained sequence needed at least a six-nucleotide match to both a V gene segment and a J gene segment. A rearrangement counted as productive if the CDR3 had no stop codons and remained in frame with V and J, and every other rearrangement counted as non-productive. Following IMGT convention, CDR3 was defined as the stretch from the second conserved V-encoded cysteine to the conserved J-encoded phenylalanine. The earlier analysis of 500 to 750 of the donors excluded any sequence lacking an unambiguous match to a single V gene segment. An earlier analysis of some 500 of the donors classified V segments as functional when productive rearrangements were above 56.7% and as segregating when the standard deviation between donors was above 5%. A statistical classification framework was developed to diagnose cytomegalovirus status using the catalog of TCR beta chain sequences. In a later analysis, V and J genes were assigned by comparing TCR nucleotide sequences against IMGT/GENE-DB human TR gene sequences. The TCRdist pipeline was used in a later analysis to assign CDR3 sequences and most-parsimonious VDJ recombination scenarios. A later analysis defined each TCR beta chain by its CDR3 amino acid sequence plus V-gene family, and excluded reads lacking a unique V-gene family. A later analysis removed several hundred highly shared, low-generation-probability nucleotide sequences to deal with suspected cross-contamination and a sequencing artifact. A later analysis calculated a clonal expansion index for each public chain from normalized within-repertoire ranks of inferred template counts. In a later analysis, generation probabilities were computed using a VDJ recombination model fitted to out-of-frame rearrangements, and the results were checked against IGoR. Hypergeometric tests were used in a later analysis to score TCR-TCR, TCR-HLA and TCR-CMV co-occurrence, with a repertoire-size bias correction applied to the TCR pairs. A later analysis estimated false discovery rates by permuting HLA or CMV assignments 20 times. In a later analysis, co-occurring TCRs were grouped using DBSCAN, with TCRdist sequence similarity added in when clustering inside HLA-allele-positive subsets. For co-occurrence clustering, repertoires with fewer than 30,000 or more than 120,000 public chains were excluded, along with roughly 5 repertoires with anomalous nucleotide sharing. The table was pulled from immuneACCESS by TCRdb, which kept in-frame rearrangements only. Such tables lose some clones; where checked, under half of the loss comes from unresolved V genes, and the rest has no known cause. V, J and clone size reflect that table, while D and trimming were determined from the DNA. For this sample the table gives under 70,000 clones, of which roughly 85% were detected only once. The ten largest make up 2% of the sample.

The full study reports these points: In a later analysis, more than 15,000 TCR beta sequences were associated with specific HLA alleles at a false discovery rate of 0.05. CMV serostatus was the only immune exposure information available for the cohort. Some IMGT-functional V segments, including TRBV6-2 and TRBV6-3, could not be distinguished by the 87-base-pair reads and were therefore excluded. Compared with equally common non-associated chains, HLA-associated TCR beta chains in a later analysis were more clonally expanded and had lower generation probabilities. The presence/absence analyses assumed that sequencing depth was roughly uniform across donors, and that assumption may not be true. An association between a missense DCLRE1C variant and V-gene and J-gene trimming of TCR beta chains was found in a later genetic analysis and replicated in an independent cohort. It was suggested by the authors that the approach could potentially be generalized to other disease states and immunological phenotypes. A later genetic analysis reported fewer N-insertions in productive TCRs among donors in an Asian-associated ancestry cluster than the 666-donor mean. In vitro tests confirmed that a few of the cytomegalovirus-associated TCR beta chains recognize cytomegalovirus antigens. A further reported finding was that TCR beta sequences accurately predicted the HLA-A and HLA-B alleles for most subjects in the first cohort. Correlated functional status among segregating V segments might be attributable to linkage disequilibrium, but an unknown experimental factor could not be ruled out. While some public TCRs were present in many individuals, most TCR sequences turned up only very rarely across donors. The study listed approximately 150 TCR beta chains as associated with cytomegalovirus. Because some donors lacked HLA typing at each locus, the association tests relied only on the typed subset. According to a later analysis, most CMV-associated TCR beta chains appeared to be HLA-restricted, and the HLA associations seemed to be driven largely by CMV exposure. In an earlier analysis of approximately 590 of the donors, most TCR beta V segments were observed in productive rearrangements about 90% or about 30% of the time, broadly matching IMGT annotations. The earlier analysis of some 540 of the donors excluded 15 to 20 rarely observed V segments, including chromosome 9 orphons, because counts were too low. A cluster of highly shared sequence variants was judged likely to represent a technical artifact of the sequencing pipeline. The classifier was reported to diagnose cytomegalovirus status with high specificity and sensitivity in both the original cohort and the validation cohort. According to a later analysis, TCR association rates differed among HLA loci, with DRB1 alleles showing the most associated TCRs and HLA-C alleles showing the fewest. A later analysis reported that several top co-occurrence clusters appeared linked to parvovirus B19, influenza, CMV and Epstein-Barr virus. Assigning TCR associations to individual alleles was difficult when HLA alleles, especially DR and DQ, strongly co-occurred. The cohort was sequenced for TCR beta chains only, and without alpha or paired-chain data the features that could be detected were limited.

The cohort consisted of 670 or so healthy bone marrow donors. Cohort members were all nominally healthy when sampled, although unrecorded immune exposures were likely present. The donor tested CMV seronegative, placing the donor among the 350 to 400 seronegative members of the cohort. Each donor provided a peripheral blood sample, and peripheral blood mononuclear cells were used for TCR beta sequencing. The Qiagen DNeasy Blood Extraction Kit was used to extract genomic DNA from the blood cell samples. The sequenced sample consisted of PBMCs. The clonotype was recovered from a woman under 40 in good health and CMV-seronegative. The chain couples TRBV12-5 to TRBJ2-6; no D gene call is confident. The CDR3 region: CASGLVQVWSGANVLTF. The DNA is TGTGCTAGTGGTTTGGTACAAGTCTGGTCTGGGGCCAACGTCCTGACTTTC.